The entry below gives a single T cell receptor (beta chain) sequence along with its context. The antigen remains unidentified. A multiplex PCR was run with 60 Vbeta primers and 13 Jbeta primers. Clones were read by immunoSEQ multiplex PCR, and TCRdb kept only the in-frame ones, dropping some. This table lists approximately 80,000 clones. The sample originates from a study of cytomegalovirus exposure and HLA in healthy donors. Across the study: Out of about 190 million T cells, an earlier analysis found about 120 million unique TCR beta sequences in total. Regarding the study as a whole: The study reported that TCR beta sequences accurately predicted HLA-A and HLA-B alleles in most subjects. Later on, a genetic analysis was performed. It linked a missense variant in DCLRE1C with V- and J-gene trimming of TCR beta.

The CDR3 has 13 residues. With V trimmed by 7 bases and J by 8 bases, 7 bases remained unmatched. The germline CDR1 and CDR2 sequences are SNHLY and FYNNEI. The chain has TRBV2 and TRBJ1-2; TRBD1 matches 10 bases. Sequences were obtained from PBMCs. The sequence was collected from a woman in her 30s in good health and CMV-seronegative. CDR3 in amino acids: CASIRQGAAGYTF. The CDR3 DNA follows: TGTGCCAGCATTCGACAGGGGGCTGCGGGCTACACCTTC.